This record covers a single T cell receptor (beta chain). No antigen is known for it. The data are from a study of OX40 agonist ivuxolimab in advanced cancers. Study summary: Dose-escalation cases comprised hepatocellular carcinoma, melanoma, renal cell or head and neck cancer.

Germline CDR1 reads SGHVS; CDR2 reads FNYEAQ. This CDR3 is built from 11 residues. The V and J ends lost 8 bases and 3 bases respectively, with 5 bases between them. Clones were sequenced by immunoSEQ multiplex PCR, and TCRdb holds only the in-frame ones, with some missing. The sample has roughly 83,000 clones, about four fifths seen once; the top ten hold around 7.3%. General study points: At 0.1 to 3.0 mg/kg and by week 6, CD4+ and CD8+ T cells in the blood had expanded clonally. Still undetermined is the antigen specificity of the expanded peripheral T cells. The average count of expanded clones was higher among CD8+ T cells than among CD4+.

This receptor was obtained from an adult with an advanced solid tumor such as melanoma, head and neck, liver or kidney cancer. This sample comprised CD4+ or CD8+ T cells sorted from blood, obtained in a trial of the OX40 agonist ivuxolimab. The chain links TRBV7-6 to TRBJ1-5; D is unclear. CDR3 amino acids: CASGDNQPQHF. In DNA, the CDR3 is TGTGCCAGCGGTGACAATCAGCCCCAGCATTTT. Complete variable domain (other parts from reference TRBV7-6 and TRBJ1-5): GAGVSQSPRYKVTKRGQDVALRCDPISGHVSLYWYRQALGQGPEFLTYFNYEAQQDKSGLPNDRFSAERPEGSISTLTIQRTEQRDSAMYRCASGDNQPQHFGDGTRLSIL.